This T cell receptor (beta chain) was identified during a study of high-grade serous ovarian cancer treatment subgroups. Turning to the study itself: Samples averaged around 14,000 reads and about 7,100 unique TCR beta rearrangements.

Tumor samples were taken before definitive surgery or chemotherapy. About this clone itself: The antigen is unknown.

The V gene end was trimmed by 6 bases and the J gene end by 7 bases; junction bases not matched to a gene: 6. This CDR3 has 14 residues. CDR1 is SNHLY, CDR2 FYNNEI, per germline. Study results and limitations: Clonal relatedness tracked neoantigen level, and by trend copy number and mutation load. Different patients shared almost no repertoire; same-patient tumors shared about 0.095 to 0.79.

Clones were read by immunoSEQ multiplex PCR, and TCRdb kept only the in-frame ones, dropping some. The data show 3,200 or so clones, roughly 79% seen once. The chain uses TRBV2 and TRBJ1-6; 7 bases line up with TRBD1. The sample taken for sequencing was tumor tissue. The receptor's source is a human donor with high-grade serous ovarian cancer. The DNA for the CDR3 is TGTGCCAGCAGCAAGGGGACAGTCAATTCACCCCTCCACTTT. It codes for CASSKGTVNSPLHF.